The 20 T cell receptor beta chains listed next were all sequenced from one sample in a study of blood T cells in healthy people across ages. The use of a sample-barcoded 5' primer and a J-beta primer mix characterized a second PCR of about 7 to 12 cycles. Each CDR3 protein gets one entry after TCRdb re-called the 5' RACE reads with MiXCR. The sample includes roughly 800,000 distinct CDR3 sequences, more than 45% of them seen just once. Specimen: blood. Source of these receptors: a man aged 30 to 45 in good health.

The gene calls are TRBV12-3 or TRBV12-4 and TRBJ2-1; D not certain. This CDR3 contains 12 residues. The V end was cut by 5 bases, the J end by 13 bases, with 15 bases between. The CDR3, as DNA: TGTGCCAGCAGTCCAGACTCCGGACGACAGTTCTTC. It specifies CASSPDSGRQFF.

The chain carries TRBV29-1 and TRBJ1-2; D unresolved. V was trimmed by 0 bases and J by 5 bases, leaving 7 bases between them. The CDR3 length is 12 residues. Germline V CDR1 and CDR2: SQVTM, ANQGSEA. The chain's CDR3 is CSVEDSGYGYTF. The DNA of the CDR3 is TGCAGCGTTGAAGATTCGGGTTATGGCTACACCTTC.

The J gene is TRBJ2-1, the V gene TRBV5-8; 7 bases are shared with TRBD2. The length of the CDR3 is 15 residues. Germline lookup yields CDR1 SGHTS and CDR2 YDEGEE. Unmatched junction bases numbered 7, after V lost 2 bases and J lost 5 bases. CDR3: CASSFDGRTHNEQFF. In DNA form, the CDR3 reads TGTGCCAGCAGCTTCGACGGGAGGACCCACAATGAGCAGTTCTTC.

The chain combines TRBV4-2 with TRBJ2-4; D may correspond to TRBD1 or TRBD2 (5 bases each). The CDR3 spans 15 residues. V lost 4 bases and J 7 bases, leaving 17 bases between the germline ends. CDR1 and CDR2 (germline): LGHNA, YNFKEQ. CDR3 region: CASSPLVGERNIQYF. As DNA, the CDR3 is TGTGCCAGCAGCCCATTGGTAGGGGAGAGGAACATTCAGTACTTC.

The genes are TRBV3-1 and TRBJ2-3; D call uncertain. CDR3 size: 14 residues. Germline V lookup: CDR1 LGHDT, CDR2 YNNKEL (reference sequence). The V end lost 4 bases, the J end lost 2 bases, and 10 bases lay between the germline ends. CDR3 sequence: CASSLLPPTDTQYF. The CDR3 nucleotides are TGTGCCAGCAGCCTCCTGCCTCCCACAGATACGCAGTATTTT.

The chain carries TRBV4-1 and TRBJ2-5, with TRBD2 identical over 10 bases. V dropped 4 bases and J dropped 5; count of bases not matched to a gene: 13. Germline V gene sequence: CDR1 MGHRA, CDR2 YSYEKL. The CDR3 length is 17 residues. CDR3: CASSLFYSGRLGETQYF. The CDR3 DNA sequence: TGCGCCAGCAGCCTGTTCTATAGCGGGAGGCTTGGTGAGACCCAGTACTTC.

The chain couples TRBV27 to TRBJ2-1; 9 bases line up with TRBD1. Germline values: CDR1 MNHEY, CDR2 SMNVEV (reference sequence). Trimming removed 3 bases from V and 9 bases from J; junction bases left unmatched: 15. The CDR3 runs 17 residues. The CDR3 sequence: CASSLSMGTGQEAEQFF. CDR3 coding DNA: TGTGCCAGCAGTTTGTCCATGGGGACAGGGCAGGAGGCTGAGCAGTTCTTC.

About this clonotype: At one end, the junction sequence differs from germline, possibly due to a read error. The chain couples TRBV5-1 to TRBJ2-7; 7 positions agree with TRBD1. In germline, CDR1 is SGHRS, CDR2 YFSETQ. The CDR3 has 13 amino acids. The CDR3 here is CPSSSGTVYEQYF. The CDR3 bases are TGCCCCAGCAGCTCTGGGACAGTCTACGAGCAGTACTTC.

V is TRBV20-1 and J is TRBJ2-1; the match to TRBD2 covers 9 bases. Germline-derived CDR1 and CDR2 are DFQATT and SNEGSKA (reference sequence). V lost 4 bases and J lost 13; bases outside the gene matches: 8. This CDR3 contains 12 residues. This CDR3 is CSATAGGRNQFF. The DNA for the CDR3 is TGCAGTGCTACGGCGGGAGGGAGAAACCAGTTCTTC.

The V gene is TRBV7-2, the J gene TRBJ2-3; D not certain. V was shortened by 5 bases and J by 4 bases, with 16 bases between the two germline ends. This CDR3 region has 15 residues. CDR1 is SGHTA and CDR2 is FQGNSA in the germline V gene. CDR3 DNA sequence: TGTGCCAGCAGCATCCCGTGGGCCAGCTCAGATACGCAGTATTTT. Translation: CASSIPWASSDTQYF.

This rearrangement joins TRBV27 to TRBJ2-5, with TRBD1 matching 9 bases. This CDR3 contains 15 residues. V gave up 3 bases and J gave up 7 bases; unmatched junction bases: 9. Per the germline V gene, CDR1 is MNHEY and CDR2 is SMNVEV (reference sequence). The CDR3 DNA sequence: TGTGCCAGCAGTTTCAGGACAGGGGCCCAGGGGACCCAGTACTTC. Protein sequence: CASSFRTGAQGTQYF.

This clonotype was counted between two and nine times. This chain joins TRBV20-1 and TRBJ1-2; a weak D match, TRBD1 (5 bases). This CDR3 is built from 14 residues. The germline gives CDR1 DFQATT, CDR2 SNEGSKA (reference sequence). Trimming shortened V by 5 bases and J by 6 bases, and 19 bases separated the two germline ends. The CDR3 DNA reads as TGCAGTGCTGGTATCTACAGGCTGGGGGATGGCTACACCTTC. Its protein product is CSAGIYRLGDGYTF.

The chain employs TRBV5-1 and TRBJ2-1; D might be TRBD2 (5 bases). Trimming left V 7 bases short and J 0 bases short, with 14 bases between. Germline V gene lookup returns CDR1 SGHRS and CDR2 YFSETQ. The CDR3 has 15 amino acids. Here the CDR3 DNA reads TGCGCCAGCTGCCTAGCTTCGAGCTCCTACAATGAGCAGTTCTTC. Translating it yields CASCLASSSYNEQFF. Full variable domain (rest looked up from reference TRBV5-1 and TRBJ2-1): KAGVTQTPRYLIKTRGQQVTLSCSPISGHRSVSWYQQTPGQGLQFLFEYFSETQRNKGNFPGRFSGRQFSNSRSEMNVSTLELGDSALYLCASCLASSSYNEQFFGPGTRLTVL.

The chain is built from TRBV7-9 and TRBJ2-6, with 10 bases matching TRBD1. V dropped 11 bases and J dropped 0; count of bases not matched to a gene: 4. Looked up from germline, CDR1 is SEHNR and CDR2 is FQNEAQ (reference sequence). This CDR3 region has 15 residues. In DNA, the CDR3 is TGTGCCGGACAGGGGGGCCTCTCTGGGGCCAACGTCCTGACTTTC. Translation: CAGQGGLSGANVLTF.

This clonotype was found once. The rearrangement uses TRBV6-2 or TRBV6-3 and TRBJ2-3; tentatively, D is TRBD1 or TRBD2 (6 bases each). The germline V and J ends were trimmed by 6 bases and 6 bases, with 16 bases remaining between them. This CDR3 has 14 amino acids. The germline V gene has CDR1 MNHEY and CDR2 SVGEGT. The CDR3: CASRDSTGRDTQYF. The CDR3 coding sequence is TGTGCCAGCAGGGACTCTACAGGGAGGGATACGCAGTATTTT.

This clonotype turned up a few times. The V call is TRBV4-3, the J call TRBJ2-1; tentative D call: TRBD1 (5 bases). The germline V gene has CDR1 LGHNA and CDR2 YSLEER. This CDR3 comprises 16 residues. Trimming stripped 1 base from V and 9 bases from J, with 19 bases between. Here the CDR3 reads CASSQASLGAGSEQFF. The CDR3 DNA reads TGCGCCAGCAGCCAAGCTTCGCTAGGGGCTGGTAGTGAGCAGTTCTTC.

In its sample, this clonotype was seen a few times. This chain uses TRBV2 with TRBJ2-5; a possible D gene is TRBD1 (6 bases). The CDR3 extends over 12 amino acids. Trimming left V 4 bases short and J 5 bases short, with 8 bases between. Germline V gives CDR1 SNHLY, CDR2 FYNNEI. The CDR3 nucleotides read TGTGCCAGCAGTGGACAGGTTGAGACCCAGTACTTC. This encodes CASSGQVETQYF.

This clonotype was counted at least ten times. The chain recombines TRBV9 with TRBJ2-6; D not resolved. This CDR3 region has 14 residues. V gave up 6 bases and J gave up 3 bases, with 10 bases separating them. Per the germline V gene, CDR1 is SGDLS and CDR2 is YYNGEE. The CDR3 region is CASTPSIGANVLTF. The CDR3 DNA reads TGTGCCAGCACGCCCAGCATTGGGGCCAACGTCCTGACTTTC. The full variable domain, rest sourced from reference TRBV9 and TRBJ2-6, is DSGVTQTPKHLITATGQRVTLRCSPRSGDLSVYWYQQSLDQGLQFLIQYYNGEERAKGNILERFSAQQFPDLHSELNLSSLELGDSALYFCASTPSIGANVLTFGAGSRLTVL.

The chain has TRBV7-2 and TRBJ1-4; D ambiguous. Germline lookup yields CDR1 SGHTA and CDR2 FQGNSA. This CDR3 has 14 amino acids. Trimming shortened V by 5 bases and J by 8 bases, and 15 bases separated the two germline ends. The CDR3 coding sequence is TGTGCCAGCAGCATCGGCGGGGTTGGCGAAAAACTGTTTTTT. This codes for CASSIGGVGEKLFF.

The genes are TRBV20-1 and TRBJ2-5, with D uncertain. The J call may not be correct, given that the DNA end is closer to TRBJ2-7. Germline CDR1 and CDR2: DFQATT and SNEGSKA (reference sequence). This CDR3 comprises 15 residues. Here the CDR3 reads CSARPFSALAYEQYF. The DNA of the CDR3 is TGCAGTGCTAGACCTTTCAGCGCCTTGGCCTACGAGCAGTACTTC.